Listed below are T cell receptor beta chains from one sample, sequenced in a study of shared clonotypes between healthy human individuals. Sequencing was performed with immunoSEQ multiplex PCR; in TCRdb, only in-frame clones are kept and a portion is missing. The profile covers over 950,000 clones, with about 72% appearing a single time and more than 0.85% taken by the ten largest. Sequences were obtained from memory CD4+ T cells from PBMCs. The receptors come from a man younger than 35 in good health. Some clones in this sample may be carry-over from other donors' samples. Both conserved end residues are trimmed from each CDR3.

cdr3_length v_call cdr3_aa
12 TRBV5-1 ASSLAGSEDTQY
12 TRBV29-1 SVEDAGGTYEQY
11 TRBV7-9 ASSETGGPEAF
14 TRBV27 ASTRQPGQGTGELF
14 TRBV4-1 ASSRRQAGEMNEQF
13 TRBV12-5 ASGQGLAGSNEQF
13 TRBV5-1 ASSLAGRGQFSQY
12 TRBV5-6 ASSFLGGNNEQF
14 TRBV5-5 ASSTGTVVNTGELF
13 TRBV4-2 ASSHLRQGNTEAF
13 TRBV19 ASNLPTRSNQPQH
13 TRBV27 ASSLSYGILYEQY
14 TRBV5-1 ASSRRTGTSGNEQF
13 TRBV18 ASSLGQGDTGELF
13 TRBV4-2 ASSPRGLEQETQY
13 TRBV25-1 ASSGADYSYNEQF
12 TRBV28 ASSRHGSGNTIY
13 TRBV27 ASSISGVSSYEQY